These 31 T cell receptor beta chains share one sample of origin, sequenced in a study of cytomegalovirus exposure and HLA in healthy donors. The PCR contained 60 Vbeta and 13 Jbeta primers. Produced via immunoSEQ multiplex PCR; TCRdb's table is partial and in-frame only. The sample lists some 97,000 clones, 84% occurring once. The source material was PBMCs. All receptors derive from a woman aged 18-29 years in good health and CMV-seronegative.

The rearrangement uses TRBV5-4 and TRBJ2-7; D call uncertain. Germline V gives CDR1 SGHNT, CDR2 YYREEE (reference sequence). Trimming took 2 bases from V and 6 from J, leaving 9 bases between them. This CDR3 is built from 12 residues. The CDR3 region is CASSFRGPEQYF. Here the CDR3 DNA reads TGTGCCAGCAGCTTTCGCGGTCCCGAGCAGTACTTC.

The chain combines TRBV6-4 with TRBJ2-3, with 10 positions matching TRBD2. The J segment lost 1 base and the V segment lost 5 bases, leaving 3 bases of the junction unmatched. The CDR3 covers 15 residues. From germline, CDR1 is MRHNA and CDR2 SNTAGT. CDR3 sequence: CASSSGTSGTDTQYF. DNA of the CDR3: TGTGCCAGCAGTTCCGGGACTAGCGGCACAGATACGCAGTATTTT.

The rearrangement joins TRBV7-9 to TRBJ2-3; TRBD2 aligns across 9 bases. The CDR3 has 17 residues. Per the germline V gene, CDR1 is SEHNR and CDR2 is FQNEAQ (reference sequence). The V and J ends lost 1 base and 4 bases, in that order; junction bases with no gene match: 9. The CDR3 sequence: CASSLVSSGGGADTQYF. CDR3 in DNA: TGTGCCAGCAGCTTAGTATCTAGCGGCGGGGGGGCAGATACGCAGTATTTT.

The chain recombines TRBV5-1 with TRBJ2-3; perhaps TRBD1 as D (7 bases). Per the germline V gene, CDR1 is SGHRS and CDR2 is YFSETQ. The ends were cut back, 3 bases at V and 2 bases at J, with 22 bases in the middle. The CDR3 is made up of 18 amino acids. CDR3 nucleotides: TGCGCCAGCAGCTCAGGGGGACGGGGAGGATACTCCACAGATACGCAGTATTTT. Translation gives CASSSGGRGGYSTDTQYF.

The genes are TRBV10-3 and TRBJ2-7; the match to TRBD2 covers 10 bases. The CDR3 has 15 amino acids. Germline CDR1 is ENHRY and CDR2 is SYGVKD. Germline trimming cut 4 bases from V and 6 bases from J; bases unmatched to any gene: 9. The CDR3 region has the DNA TGTGCCATCAGTGCCGCTATAGCGGGAGGTGGCGAGCAGTACTTC. It specifies CAISAAIAGGGEQYF.

The J gene is TRBJ2-2, the V gene TRBV6-1, with TRBD2 identical over 8 bases. The CDR3 loop spans 14 amino acids. The trim removed 5 bases at V and 3 bases at J, leaving 2 bases unmatched. Germline lookup yields CDR1 MNHNS and CDR2 SASEGT. The CDR3 DNA reads as TGTGCCAGCAGTACAGCGGGGGACACCGGGGAGCTGTTTTTT. Encoded protein: CASSTAGDTGELFF.

V and J are TRBV30 and TRBJ2-1; 9 nucleotides align to TRBD1. Trimming took 0 bases from V and 6 from J; bases not matched to a gene: 3. This CDR3 is built from 14 residues. Germline assignment: CDR1 GTSNPN and CDR2 SVGIG (reference sequence). CDR3 region: CAWSVLGQGNEQFF. CDR3 DNA: TGTGCCTGGAGTGTTTTGGGACAGGGCAATGAGCAGTTCTTC. Supplemented by reference TRBV30 and TRBJ2-1, the full variable domain reads SQTIHQWPATLVQPVGSPLSLECTVEGTSNPNLYWYRQAAGRGLQLLFYSVGIGQISSEVPQNLSASRPQDRQFILSSKKLLLSDSGFYLCAWSVLGQGNEQFFGPGTRLTVL.

The chain links TRBV7-8 to TRBJ2-7; 11 positions agree with TRBD2. J lost 1 base, V lost 1 base, and 12 bases had no gene match. This CDR3 has 19 residues. The V gene's germline CDR1 is SGHVS and CDR2 FQNEAQ. In DNA, the CDR3 is TGTGCCAGCAGCTTAGTTAAGGCTAGCGGGGGGCAGAGATCCTACGAGCAGTACTTC. Translation: CASSLVKASGGQRSYEQYF.

The gene calls are TRBV7-2 and TRBJ2-3; the match to TRBD1 covers 8 bases. Germline V lookup: CDR1 SGHTA, CDR2 FQGNSA. V lost 6 bases, J lost 3 bases, and 8 bases stayed unmatched. CDR3 length: 15 residues. In DNA, the CDR3 is TGTGCCAGCAGTCCAGACAGGGGCGGGACAGATACGCAGTATTTT. Translating gives CASSPDRGGTDTQYF.

The rearrangement joins TRBV19 to TRBJ2-3; 10 positions agree with TRBD1. This CDR3 comprises 16 residues. J was trimmed by 2 bases and V by 5 bases; bases with no gene match: 7. Germline CDR1 is LNHDA and CDR2 is SQIVND (reference sequence). Written as DNA, the CDR3 is TGTGCCAGTAGTGGTCTGGACAGGGGGTTCACAGATACGCAGTATTTT. Protein product: CASSGLDRGFTDTQYF.

This clone has a single count. The gene calls are TRBV7-2 and TRBJ1-2; D is uncertain. Between the trimmed V and J ends, which lost 5 bases and 7 bases, there was a span of 17 bases. The CDR3 totals 14 residues. The V gene's germline CDR1 is SGHTA and CDR2 FQGNSA. CDR3 loop: CASSRLEASIGYTF. The CDR3, as DNA: TGTGCCAGCAGCAGATTAGAGGCGTCTATTGGCTACACCTTC.

This CDR3 is CASPRRQGALSGANVLTF. The CDR3 DNA sequence: TGTGCCAGTCCGCGGCGACAGGGGGCACTTTCTGGGGCCAACGTCCTGACTTTC. The genes are TRBV7-2 and TRBJ2-6, with 10 bases identical to TRBD1. Trimming took 9 bases from V and 1 from J; bases not matched to a gene: 12. The CDR3 contains 18 residues. Per the germline V gene, CDR1 is SGHTA and CDR2 is FQGNSA.

The chain carries TRBV7-9 and TRBJ1-1; D uncertain. The V gene's germline CDR1 is SEHNR and CDR2 FQNEAQ (reference sequence). V was shortened by 1 base and J by 5 bases, with 8 bases between the two germline ends. The CDR3 runs 13 residues. The CDR3 sequence: CASSLGTVTEAFF. The CDR3 nucleotides are TGTGCCAGCAGCTTAGGGACTGTTACTGAAGCTTTCTTT.

The rearrangement joins TRBV2 to TRBJ2-1; D is possibly TRBD2 (6 bases). Germline CDR1 and CDR2: SNHLY and FYNNEI. This CDR3 spans 14 amino acids. The ends were cut back, 4 bases at V and 10 bases at J, with 17 bases in the middle. The DNA for the CDR3 is TGTGCCAGCAGTGCAAGACTAGTCGCGGGGGAGCAGTTCTTC. This sequence encodes CASSARLVAGEQFF.

The chain links TRBV7-8 to TRBJ2-5; the D gene is possibly TRBD2 (6 bases). CDR3 length: 17 amino acids. The germline CDR1 and CDR2 sequences are SGHVS and FQNEAQ. The V end lost 0 bases, the J end lost 0 bases, and 14 bases lay between the germline ends. CDR3 loop: CASSLARIAANQETQYF. The DNA for the CDR3 is TGTGCCAGCAGCTTAGCGCGGATAGCGGCAAACCAAGAGACCCAGTACTTC.

This chain joins TRBV7-6 and TRBJ2-5; TRBD1 agrees at 7 bases. Germline V gene sequence: CDR1 SGHVS, CDR2 FNYEAQ. The CDR3 totals 12 residues. Trimming took 4 bases from V and 4 from J; bases not matched to a gene: 0. CDR3 loop: CASSYRGETQYF. The CDR3 region has the DNA TGTGCCAGCAGCTACAGGGGAGAGACCCAGTACTTC.

The chain links TRBV7-2 to TRBJ2-3; no clear D gene. Germline V CDR1 and CDR2: SGHTA, FQGNSA. Trimming stripped 2 bases from V and 5 bases from J, with 8 bases between. The CDR3 covers 13 residues. CDR3 in DNA: TGTGCCAGCAGCTTAAACCGCAGAGATACGCAGTATTTT. Protein: CASSLNRRDTQYF.

The chain is built from TRBV11-2 and TRBJ2-2, with D possibly being TRBD2 (6 bases). CDR3 length: 15 amino acids. With 2 bases removed from V and 5 bases from J, the gap between germline ends came to 12 bases. The germline V gene has CDR1 SGHAT and CDR2 FQNNGV. The CDR3 DNA reads TGTGCCAGCAGCTTAACCGGGACTGTAACCGGGGAGCTGTTTTTT. It specifies CASSLTGTVTGELFF.

The J gene is TRBJ1-6, the V gene TRBV7-8, with TRBD1 identical over 7 bases. Trimming took 4 bases from V and 6 from J; bases not matched to a gene: 6. This CDR3 has 15 residues. Germline CDR1 reads SGHVS; CDR2 reads FQNEAQ. CDR3 amino acids: CASSSPTGANSPLHF. The CDR3 nucleotides read TGTGCCAGCAGCTCCCCTACAGGGGCTAATTCACCCCTCCACTTT.

This clone turned up a few times. The J gene is TRBJ1-1, the V gene TRBV7-8, with TRBD1 as a possible D gene (5 bases). CDR3 length equals 15 residues. Per the germline V gene, CDR1 is SGHVS and CDR2 is FQNEAQ. Trimming removed 0 bases from V and 1 base from J, with 9 bases in between. The CDR3 here is CASSLARGTNTEAFF. The CDR3 DNA follows: TGTGCCAGCAGCTTAGCGCGGGGGACGAACACTGAAGCTTTCTTT.

This chain links TRBV4-2 with TRBJ1-2; 9 bases line up with TRBD1. Looked up from germline, CDR1 is LGHNA and CDR2 is YNFKEQ. The V and J ends lost 5 bases and 2 bases, in that order; junction bases with no gene match: 9. The CDR3 totals 16 residues. The CDR3 sequence is CASSETWTGANYGYTF. The CDR3 DNA is TGTGCCAGCAGCGAAACGTGGACAGGGGCAAACTATGGCTACACCTTC.

The rearrangement links TRBV19 to TRBJ2-3, with 10 bases that match TRBD2. The ends lost 5 bases at V and 5 bases at J; junction bases unmatched: 7. The CDR3 is 15 amino acids. Germline values: CDR1 LNHDA, CDR2 SQIVND (reference sequence). CDR3 nucleotide sequence: TGTGCCAGTAGTGAAAGCGGGAGGGCATTAGATACGCAGTATTTT. Amino acid sequence: CASSESGRALDTQYF.

This clone has a single count. This chain's CDR3 is CATSRFRDSRYEQYF. The CDR3, as DNA: TGTGCCACCAGCAGATTCCGGGACAGCCGATACGAGCAGTACTTC. The chain links TRBV15 to TRBJ2-7, with 7 bases fitting TRBD1. The CDR3 contains 15 residues. J gave up 4 bases and V 2 bases, and 8 bases lay outside the gene matches. The germline CDR1 and CDR2 sequences are LNHNV and YYDKDF (reference sequence).

This clone was seen a handful of times. CDR3 in amino acids: CASSTRRVSGLMNTEAFF. In nucleotides, the CDR3 is TGTGCCAGCAGCACTCGCAGGGTCTCTGGGCTAATGAACACTGAAGCTTTCTTT. The rearrangement links TRBV7-6 to TRBJ1-1; TRBD1 might be the D (5 bases). Trimming removed 5 bases from V and 0 bases from J, with 22 bases in between. Germline CDR1 SGHVS, CDR2 FNYEAQ. The CDR3 length is 18 residues.

This chain connects TRBV5-6 to TRBJ2-5, with D perhaps TRBD1 (6 bases). The J call is doubtful: the DNA matches TRBJ2-7 better. Germline assignment: CDR1 SGHDT and CDR2 YYEEEE. This CDR3 contains 14 residues. CDR3 bases: TGTGCCAGCAGCTTGGGGACAGAGTCCTACGAGCAGTACTTC. Translated: CASSLGTESYEQYF.

The chain combines TRBV16 with TRBJ2-5; TRBD1 agrees at 10 bases. The CDR3 length is 16 residues. Germline CDR1 KGHSY, CDR2 FQNENV. The V segment lost 4 bases and the J segment 2 bases; nucleotides outside the gene matches: 7. CDR3 nucleotides: TGTGCCAGCAGCCCTCGGACAGGGGGGGTACAAGAGACCCAGTACTTC. Translation gives CASSPRTGGVQETQYF.

This chain uses TRBV4-3 with TRBJ1-4; 7 nucleotides agree with TRBD1. V lost 0 bases and J lost 6; bases outside the gene matches: 7. Germline V gene data show CDR1 as LGHNA and CDR2 as YSLEER. The CDR3 extends over 16 amino acids. CDR3 sequence reads: CASSQDFRGRDEKLFF. The CDR3 nucleotides are TGCGCCAGCAGCCAAGATTTTAGGGGGCGCGATGAAAAACTGTTTTTT.

The rearrangement links TRBV7-9 to TRBJ2-1; weak D call: TRBD2 (6 bases). Looked up from germline, CDR1 is SEHNR and CDR2 is FQNEAQ (reference sequence). The CDR3 totals 16 residues. Trimming removed 5 bases at V and 5 bases at J, with 19 bases between. DNA of the CDR3: TGTGCCAGCAGCCCGGGACTCCGAGGGCCTAACAATGAGCAGTTCTTC. Protein sequence: CASSPGLRGPNNEQFF. Full variable domain (remainder filled in from reference TRBV7-9 and TRBJ2-1): DTGVSQNPRHKITKRGQNVTFRCDPISEHNRLYWYRQTLGQGPEFLTYFQNEAQLEKSRLLSDRFSAERPKGSFSTLEIQRTEQGDSAMYLCASSPGLRGPNNEQFFGPGTRLTVL.

The genes are TRBV27 and TRBJ2-2, with TRBD1 identical over 7 bases. CDR1 MNHEY and CDR2 SMNVEV come from the germline V gene (reference sequence). The CDR3 loop spans 14 amino acids. The J segment lost 2 bases and the V segment lost 4 bases, leaving 1 base of the junction unmatched. CDR3 bases: TGTGCCAGCAGTTGGACAGGAAACACCGGGGAGCTGTTTTTT. Residues: CASSWTGNTGELFF.

The rearrangement links TRBV18 to TRBJ1-2; D is possibly TRBD1 (5 bases). CDR1 is KGHSH and CDR2 is LQKENI in the germline V gene. CDR3 length: 13 amino acids. V was clipped by 3 bases and J by 8 bases, with 13 bases between them. The CDR3 loop reads CASSPGQEYGYTF. The CDR3 coding sequence is TGTGCCAGCTCACCGGGGCAGGAGTACGGCTACACCTTC.

The chain joins TRBV4-2 to TRBJ2-7; perhaps TRBD1 as D (5 bases). CDR3 length: 15 amino acids. Germline lookup yields CDR1 LGHNA and CDR2 YNFKEQ. The V end lost 1 base, the J end lost 3 bases, and 13 bases lay between the germline ends. The CDR3 is CASSQGVGVGYEQYF. The CDR3 region has the DNA TGTGCCAGCAGCCAAGGGGTAGGGGTGGGCTACGAGCAGTACTTC.